The rows below give T cell receptor beta chains drawn from one sample of a study of blood T cell repertoires in COVID-19. Generated by immunoSEQ multiplex PCR, the TCRdb table keeps only in-frame clones and is missing some. This table holds some 320,000 clones, about 92% found once. Sample: PBMCs or T cells enriched from blood (not recorded which). Receptors were obtained from a man aged 55 to 70 who had recovered from COVID-19. Each CDR3 is given with its conserved first and last residue. The D gene is left open where the match is weak. Size values are once, few and many counts, or a class for expanded clones, and some rows have none.

>TRBJ1-1|NA|NA|TRBV5-1
CASSLDNPNTEAFF
TGCGCCAGCAGCTTGGACAACCCGAACACTGAAGCTTTCTTT
>TRBJ1-5|NA|NA|TRBV18
CASDRSNSNQPQHF
TGTGCCAGTGACAGGTCCAATAGCAATCAGCCCCAGCATTTT
>TRBJ1-5|NA|NA|TRBV4-2
CASSIKVEALPQHF
TGTGCCAGCAGCATCAAAGTGGAGGCTCTGCCCCAGCATTTT
>TRBJ2-1|TRBD2|NA|TRBV2
CASSSGPGLAGNEQFF
TGTGCCAGCAGCTCTGGACCGGGACTAGCGGGAAATGAGCAGTTCTTC
>TRBJ2-5|TRBD2|NA|TRBV4-1
CASSQVAGVQETQYF
TGCGCCAGCAGCCAGGTAGCGGGGGTCCAAGAGACCCAGTACTTC
>TRBJ1-2|TRBD1|NA|TRBV7-6
CASSRGTDYGYTF
TGTGCCAGCAGCAGAGGGACAGACTATGGCTACACCTTC
>TRBJ1-1|NA|NA|TRBV28
CASSFNPQQGRTEAFF
TGTGCCAGCAGTTTTAATCCCCAACAGGGAAGGACTGAAGCTTTCTTT
>TRBJ1-2|TRBD1|once|TRBV30
CAWSRDSGYGYTF
TGTGCCTGGAGTCGGGACAGTGGATATGGCTACACCTTC
>TRBJ1-1|NA|NA|TRBV6-1
CASSEGTGPEAFF
TGTGCCAGCAGTGAAGGAACAGGACCAGAAGCTTTCTTT
>TRBJ1-5|NA|NA|TRBV3-1/TRBV3-2
CASSLALVNQPQHF
TGTGCCAGCAGCCTCGCACTAGTCAATCAGCCCCAGCATTTT
>TRBJ1-1|NA|NA|TRBV7-9
CASGGLMNTEAFF
TGTGCCAGCGGGGGACTGATGAACACTGAAGCTTTCTTT
>TRBJ2-7|NA|NA|TRBV24-1
CATSGGTGGIYEQYF
TGTGCCACCAGTGGGGGGACCGGGGGAATATACGAGCAGTACTTC
>TRBJ2-7|TRBD1|NA|TRBV5-1
CASSLSGTVSYEQYF
TGCGCCAGCAGCTTGTCAGGGACAGTCTCCTACGAGCAGTACTTC
>TRBJ2-7|TRBD1|NA|TRBV19
CASRAGGPYEQYF
TGTGCCAGTAGGGCAGGGGGCCCCTACGAGCAGTACTTC
>TRBJ1-3|NA|NA|TRBV18
CASSPLRGGPSSGNTIYF
TGTGCCAGCTCACCACTCAGAGGGGGACCTAGCTCTGGAAACACCATATATTTT
>TRBJ1-1|TRBD1|once|TRBV19
CASSMARGTEAFF
TGTGCCAGTAGTATGGCCAGGGGGACTGAAGCTTTCTTT
>TRBJ1-5|NA|NA|TRBV7-2
CASSFDSSQPQHF
TGTGCCAGCAGCTTCGATTCCAGTCAGCCCCAGCATTTT
>TRBJ1-5|NA|NA|TRBV27
CASSLWGRDQPQHF
TGTGCCAGCAGTTTATGGGGGCGAGATCAGCCCCAGCATTTT
>TRBJ2-1|NA|NA|TRBV7-2
CASSKDTSSYNEQFF
TGTGCCAGCAGCAAGGACACGAGCTCCTACAATGAGCAGTTCTTC
>TRBJ2-7|NA|NA|TRBV27
CASSRKGTRSNYEQYF
TGTGCCAGCAGTCGCAAAGGAACTAGATCAAACTACGAGCAGTACTTC
>TRBJ1-5|NA|NA|TRBV6-5
CASSYSSSSNQPQHF
TGTGCCAGCAGTTACTCTTCGTCTAGCAATCAGCCCCAGCATTTT
>TRBJ1-5|NA|NA|TRBV19
CASRVSGNQPQHF
TGTGCCAGCCGAGTGAGCGGCAATCAGCCCCAGCATTTT
>TRBJ1-1|TRBD1|once|TRBV27
CASISRGPGTEAFF
TGTGCCAGCATTTCCAGGGGGCCAGGCACTGAAGCTTTCTTT
>TRBJ2-1|NA|NA|TRBV4-1
CASSQELSNYNEQFF
TGCGCCAGCAGCCAAGAACTATCAAACTACAATGAGCAGTTCTTC
>TRBJ2-3|TRBD2|NA|TRBV4-1
CASSQLRGATDTQYF
TGCGCCAGCAGCCAACTGCGGGGGGCCACAGATACGCAGTATTTT
>TRBJ1-2|NA|NA|TRBV27
CASSLGGIDGYTF
TGTGCCAGCAGTTTAGGGGGGATTGATGGCTACACCTTC
>TRBJ2-7|TRBD2|NA|TRBV7-9
CASSLVGTSGSSVTSEQYF
TGTGCCAGCAGCTTAGTCGGGACTAGCGGGAGTTCCGTGACCTCCGAGCAGTACTTC
>TRBJ2-1|NA|few|TRBV5-1
CASSLSEPRGEQFF
TGCGCCAGCAGCTTAAGTGAGCCGCGTGGTGAGCAGTTCTTC
>TRBJ2-1|NA|NA|TRBV6-1
CASSEAVLAEGRTYNEQFF
TGTGCCAGCAGTGAAGCCGTCTTAGCGGAGGGGCGCACCTACAATGAGCAGTTCTTC
>TRBJ1-5|TRBD1|NA|TRBV3-1/TRBV3-2
CASSRGQLNQPQHF
TGTGCCAGCAGCCGGGGACAGCTTAATCAGCCCCAGCATTTT
>TRBJ2-3|TRBD1|NA|TRBV15
CATSRESGTGDLNTQYF
TGTGCCACCAGCAGAGAGTCGGGGACAGGGGATCTCAATACGCAGTATTTT
>TRBJ1-4|NA|NA|TRBV9
CASSISGRDEKLFF
TGTGCCAGCAGCATATCGGGGAGGGATGAAAAACTGTTTTTT
>TRBJ2-1|NA|NA|TRBV6-2/TRBV6-3
CASSYSTLEGFYNEQFF
TGTGCCAGCAGTTACTCGACGTTGGAGGGGTTCTACAATGAGCAGTTCTTC
>TRBJ2-7|TRBD1|few|TRBV19
CASSPPGTGIYEQYF
TGTGCCAGTAGTCCCCCCGGGACAGGGATATACGAGCAGTACTTC
>TRBJ1-6|TRBD1|NA|TRBV6-5
CASSYSQGVNSPLHF
TGTGCCAGCAGTTACTCGCAGGGGGTAAATTCACCCCTCCACTTT
>TRBJ2-1|NA|NA|TRBV25-1
CASSDREEYNEQFF
TGTGCCAGCAGTGACAGGGAGGAGTACAATGAGCAGTTCTTC
>TRBJ1-6|TRBD1|once|TRBV27
CASSPGQGQSYNSPLHF
TGTGCCAGCAGTCCAGGACAGGGGCAGTCCTATAATTCACCCCTCCACTTT